This T cell receptor (beta chain) was captured by sequencing in a study of blood T cell repertoires in COVID-19. Turning to the study itself: The United States, Italy and Spain provided the acute and convalescent COVID-19 samples.

Germline lookup yields CDR1 SGDLS and CDR2 YYNGEE. Trimming left V 1 base short and J 2 bases short, with 6 bases between. CDR3 length: 13 residues. Generated by immunoSEQ multiplex PCR, the TCRdb table keeps only in-frame clones and is missing some. The sample records 290,000 or so clones, 80% to 95% being singletons. Cohorts were determined from participant-reported clinical history. The sequence came from a woman aged 30 to 39 who had recovered from COVID-19. The chain recombines TRBV9 with TRBJ1-1; D remains unclear. Sequencing was done on a sample of PBMCs or T cells enriched from blood (not recorded which). The DNA for the CDR3 is TGTGCCAGCAGCGTAAAACTTAACACTGAAGCTTTCTTT. Translation gives CASSVKLNTEAFF.